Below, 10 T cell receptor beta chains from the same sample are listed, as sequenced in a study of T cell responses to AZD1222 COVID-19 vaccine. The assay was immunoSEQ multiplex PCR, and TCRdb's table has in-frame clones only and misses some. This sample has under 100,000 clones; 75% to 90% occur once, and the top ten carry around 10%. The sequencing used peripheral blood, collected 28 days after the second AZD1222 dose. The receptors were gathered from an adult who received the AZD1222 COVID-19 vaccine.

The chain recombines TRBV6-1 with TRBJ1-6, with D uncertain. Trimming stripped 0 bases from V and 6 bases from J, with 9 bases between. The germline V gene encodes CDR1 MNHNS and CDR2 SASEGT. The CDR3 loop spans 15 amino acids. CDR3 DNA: TGTGCCAGCAGTGAAGCGCCAGGCACTAATTCACCCCTCCACTTT. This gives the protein CASSEAPGTNSPLHF.

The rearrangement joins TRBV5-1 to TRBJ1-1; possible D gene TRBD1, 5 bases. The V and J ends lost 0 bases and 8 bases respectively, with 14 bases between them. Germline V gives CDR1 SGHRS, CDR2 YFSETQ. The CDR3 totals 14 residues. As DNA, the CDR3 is TGCGCCAGCAGCTTGGAAGGGAATACAGGCGAAGCTTTCTTT. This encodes CASSLEGNTGEAFF.

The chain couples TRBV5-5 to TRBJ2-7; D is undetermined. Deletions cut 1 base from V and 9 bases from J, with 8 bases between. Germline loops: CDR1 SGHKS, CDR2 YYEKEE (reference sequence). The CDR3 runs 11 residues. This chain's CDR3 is CASSLSGVQYF. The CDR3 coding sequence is TGTGCCAGCAGCTTGTCTGGGGTGCAGTACTTC.

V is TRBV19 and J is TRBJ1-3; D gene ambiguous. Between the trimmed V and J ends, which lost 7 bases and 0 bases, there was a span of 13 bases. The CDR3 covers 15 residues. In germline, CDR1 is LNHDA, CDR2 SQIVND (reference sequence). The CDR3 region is CASMSTKNSGNTIYF. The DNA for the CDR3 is TGTGCCAGTATGTCGACAAAAAACTCTGGAAACACCATATATTTT.

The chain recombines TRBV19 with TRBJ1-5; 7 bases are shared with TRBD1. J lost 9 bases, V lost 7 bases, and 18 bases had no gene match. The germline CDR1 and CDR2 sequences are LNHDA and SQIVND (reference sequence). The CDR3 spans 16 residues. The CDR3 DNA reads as TGTGCCAGTAATCAACAGGGGACTAGGTCAGATATGCCCCAGCATTTT. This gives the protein CASNQQGTRSDMPQHF.

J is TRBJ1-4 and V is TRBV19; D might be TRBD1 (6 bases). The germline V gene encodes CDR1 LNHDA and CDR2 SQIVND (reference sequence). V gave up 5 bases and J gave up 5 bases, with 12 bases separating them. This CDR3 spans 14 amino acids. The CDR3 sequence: CASSQGKGNEKLFF. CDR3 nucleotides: TGTGCCAGTAGTCAGGGGAAAGGGAATGAAAAACTGTTTTTT.

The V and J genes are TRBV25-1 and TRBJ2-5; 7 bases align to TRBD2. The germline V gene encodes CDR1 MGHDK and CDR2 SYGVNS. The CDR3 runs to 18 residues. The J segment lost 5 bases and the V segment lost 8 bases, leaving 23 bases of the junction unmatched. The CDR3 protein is CASSTASGMGRALETQYF. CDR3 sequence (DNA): TGTGCCAGCTCGACGGCTTCCGGTATGGGGAGGGCCCTGGAGACCCAGTACTTC.

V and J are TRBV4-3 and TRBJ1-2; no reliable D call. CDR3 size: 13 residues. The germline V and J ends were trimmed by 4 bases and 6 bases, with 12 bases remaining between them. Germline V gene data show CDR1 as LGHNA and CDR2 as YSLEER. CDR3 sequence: CASSLRGSHGYTF. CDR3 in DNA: TGCGCCAGCAGCCTAAGAGGATCCCATGGCTACACCTTC.

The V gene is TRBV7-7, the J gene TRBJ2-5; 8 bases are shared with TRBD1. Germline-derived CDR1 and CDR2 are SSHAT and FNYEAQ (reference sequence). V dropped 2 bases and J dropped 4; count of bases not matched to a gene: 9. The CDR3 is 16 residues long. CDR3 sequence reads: CASSLFGAGGLETQYF. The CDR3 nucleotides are TGTGCCAGCAGCTTATTTGGGGCAGGGGGCCTAGAGACCCAGTACTTC.

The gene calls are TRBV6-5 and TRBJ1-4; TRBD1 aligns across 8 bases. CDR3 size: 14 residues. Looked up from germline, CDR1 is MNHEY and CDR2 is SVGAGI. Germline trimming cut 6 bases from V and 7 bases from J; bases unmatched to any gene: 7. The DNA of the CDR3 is TGTGCCAGCAGGGGAGGACAGGGACCTGAAAAACTGTTTTTT. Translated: CASRGGQGPEKLFF.